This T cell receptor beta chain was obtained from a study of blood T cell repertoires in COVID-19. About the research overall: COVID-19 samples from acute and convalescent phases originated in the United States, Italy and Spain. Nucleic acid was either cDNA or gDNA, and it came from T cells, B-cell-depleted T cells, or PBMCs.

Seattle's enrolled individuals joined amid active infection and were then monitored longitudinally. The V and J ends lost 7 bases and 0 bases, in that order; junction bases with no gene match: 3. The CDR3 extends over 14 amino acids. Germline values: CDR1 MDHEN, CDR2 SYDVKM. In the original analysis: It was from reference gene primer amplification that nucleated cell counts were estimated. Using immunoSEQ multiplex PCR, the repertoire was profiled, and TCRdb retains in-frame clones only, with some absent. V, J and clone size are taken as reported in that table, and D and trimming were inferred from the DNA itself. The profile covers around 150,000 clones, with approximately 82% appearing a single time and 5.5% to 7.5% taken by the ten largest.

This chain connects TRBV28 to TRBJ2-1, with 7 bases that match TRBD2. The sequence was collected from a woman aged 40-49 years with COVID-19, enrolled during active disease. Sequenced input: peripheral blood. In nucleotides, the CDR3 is TGTGCCAGCACCATAGCGGGCTCCTACAATGAGCAGTTCTTC. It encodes CASTIAGSYNEQFF.